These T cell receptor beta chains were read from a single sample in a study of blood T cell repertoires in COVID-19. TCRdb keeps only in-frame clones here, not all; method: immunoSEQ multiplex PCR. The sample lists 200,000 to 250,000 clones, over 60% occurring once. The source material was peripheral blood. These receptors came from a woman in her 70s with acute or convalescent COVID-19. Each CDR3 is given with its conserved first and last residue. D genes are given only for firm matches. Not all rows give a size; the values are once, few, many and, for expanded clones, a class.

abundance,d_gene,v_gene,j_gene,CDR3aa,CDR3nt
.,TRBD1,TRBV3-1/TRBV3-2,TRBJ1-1,CASSQGQGGGEAFF,TGTGCCAGCAGCCAGGGACAGGGTGGAGGTGAAGCTTTCTTT
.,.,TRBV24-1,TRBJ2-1,CATSDWTVYNEQFF,TGTGCCACCAGTGATTGGACAGTCTACAATGAGCAGTTCTTC
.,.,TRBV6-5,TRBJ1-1,CASSILAGHEAFF,TGTGCCAGCAGTATTCTTGCTGGACATGAAGCTTTCTTT
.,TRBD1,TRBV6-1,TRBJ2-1,CASSEFSGGMDEQFF,TGTGCCAGCAGTGAATTTTCAGGGGGCATGGATGAGCAGTTCTTC
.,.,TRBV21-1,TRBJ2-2,CASRAGKLFF,TGTGCCAGCAGAGCAGGGAAGCTGTTTTTT
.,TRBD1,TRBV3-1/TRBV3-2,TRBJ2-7,CASSNPTGGIYEQYF,TGTGCCAGCAGCAATCCGACAGGGGGCATATACGAGCAGTACTTC
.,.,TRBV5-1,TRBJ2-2,CASSSTGNPTGELFF,TGCGCCAGCTCGTCGACAGGCAACCCGACCGGGGAGCTGTTTTTT
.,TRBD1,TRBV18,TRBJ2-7,CASSPTGGYEQYF,TGTGCCAGCTCGCCCACAGGGGGCTACGAGCAGTACTTC
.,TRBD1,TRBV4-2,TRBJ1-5,CASSQDVDRGLGQPQHF,TGTGCCAGCAGCCAAGACGTTGACAGGGGGCTTGGGCAGCCCCAGCATTTT
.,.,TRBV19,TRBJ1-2,CASSIVAAGDGYTF,TGTGCCAGTAGTATAGTTGCGGCAGGGGATGGCTACACCTTC
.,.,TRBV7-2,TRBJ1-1,CASSVTGLTEAFF,TGTGCCAGCAGCGTGACAGGATTAACTGAAGCTTTCTTT
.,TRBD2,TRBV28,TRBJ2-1,CASTAGVYNEQFF,TGTGCCAGCACAGCGGGGGTCTACAATGAGCAGTTCTTC
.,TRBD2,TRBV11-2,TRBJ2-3,CASSLVASGATTDTQYF,TGTGCCAGCAGCTTAGTTGCTAGCGGGGCAACCACAGATACGCAGTATTTT
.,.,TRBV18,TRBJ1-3,CASSPGGSGSGNTIYF,TGTGCCAGCTCACCAGGGGGCTCGGGGTCTGGAAACACCATATATTTT
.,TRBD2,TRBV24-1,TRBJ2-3,CATSPGGLAGGTDTQYF,TGTGCCACCAGCCCGGGAGGACTAGCGGGGGGCACAGATACGCAGTATTTT
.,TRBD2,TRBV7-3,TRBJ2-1,CASSLLAGALRDEQFF,TGTGCCAGCAGCTTACTGGCGGGAGCCCTGCGAGATGAGCAGTTCTTC
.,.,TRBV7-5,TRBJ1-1,CARSLSSPQGKNTEAFF,TGTGCCAGAAGCTTAAGTTCCCCACAGGGGAAGAACACTGAAGCTTTCTTT
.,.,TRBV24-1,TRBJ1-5,CATSDLPRTYQPQHF,TGTGCCACCAGTGATTTACCCAGAACCTATCAGCCCCAGCATTTT
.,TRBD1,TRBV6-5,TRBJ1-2,CASSSNRGPGYGYTF,TGTGCCAGCAGTTCTAACAGGGGGCCAGGGTATGGCTACACCTTC
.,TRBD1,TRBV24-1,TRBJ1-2,CATSTTGTGGGYTF,TGTGCCACCAGTACTACCGGGACAGGGGGTGGCTACACCTTC
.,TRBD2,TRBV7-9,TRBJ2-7,CASSLGAGGDYEQYF,TGTGCCAGCAGCTTAGGAGCGGGAGGGGACTACGAGCAGTACTTC
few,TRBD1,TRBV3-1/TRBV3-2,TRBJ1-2,CASSQGTGGNGYTF,TGTGCCAGCAGCCAAGGAACAGGGGGTAATGGCTACACCTTC
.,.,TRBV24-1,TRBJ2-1,CATSDARSLSSSFF,TGTGCCACCAGTGATGCTCGGAGTTTGTCATCGTCGTTCTTC
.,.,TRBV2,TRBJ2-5,CASSEPSAGQETQYF,TGTGCCAGCAGTGAACCTAGCGCGGGGCAAGAGACCCAGTACTTC
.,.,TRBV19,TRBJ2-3,CARGGAVDPSTDTQYF,TGTGCCAGGGGGGGGGCAGTAGACCCTAGCACAGATACGCAGTATTTT
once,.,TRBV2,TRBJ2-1,CASSEGSRWTNEQFF,TGTGCCAGCAGTGAGGGTTCCCGGTGGACTAATGAGCAGTTCTTC
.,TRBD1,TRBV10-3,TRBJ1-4,CAISESTGQGVEKLFF,TGTGCCATCAGTGAGTCGACAGGACAGGGGGTTGAAAAACTGTTTTTT
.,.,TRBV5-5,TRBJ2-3,CASSLDLVTSITDTQYF,TGTGCCAGCAGCTTGGATCTAGTCACCTCGATCACAGATACGCAGTATTTT
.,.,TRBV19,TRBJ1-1,CASSIVAQADTEAFF,TGTGCCAGTAGTATAGTCGCACAGGCGGACACTGAAGCTTTCTTT
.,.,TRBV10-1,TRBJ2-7,CASSEPGSEQYF,TGCGCCAGCAGTGAACCGGGGTCAGAGCAGTACTTC
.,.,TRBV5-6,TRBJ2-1,CASARAASPNEQFF,TGTGCCAGCGCGAGGGCGGCCTCCCCCAATGAGCAGTTCTTC
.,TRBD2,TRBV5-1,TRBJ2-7,CASSLSLAGPNIPYEQYF,TGCGCCAGCAGCTTGAGCCTAGCGGGCCCTAACATCCCCTACGAGCAGTACTTC
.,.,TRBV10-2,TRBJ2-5,CASSESEGGETQYF,TGCGCCAGCAGTGAGTCCGAGGGAGGAGAGACCCAGTACTTC
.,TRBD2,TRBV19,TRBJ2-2,CASSFSGSYTGELFF,TGTGCCAGTAGTTTTAGCGGGAGTTACACCGGGGAGCTGTTTTTT
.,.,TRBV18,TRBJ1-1,CASSLARVSEAFF,TGTGCCAGCTCACTTGCCAGGGTTTCTGAAGCTTTCTTT
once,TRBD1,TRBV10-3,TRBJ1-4,CAISGGQVPNEKLFF,TGTGCCATCAGTGGGGGACAGGTCCCTAATGAAAAACTGTTTTTT
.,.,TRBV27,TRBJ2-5,CASSPDWGQETQYF,TGTGCCAGCAGCCCGGACTGGGGCCAAGAGACCCAGTACTTC
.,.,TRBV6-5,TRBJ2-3,CASNGGNVDTQYF,TGTGCCAGCAATGGCGGGAATGTAGATACGCAGTATTTT
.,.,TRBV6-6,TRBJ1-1,CASSWAVRGAFF,TGTGCCAGCTCTTGGGCCGTTCGGGGAGCTTTCTTT
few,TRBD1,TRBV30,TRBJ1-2,CAWSGRQGYGYTF,TGTGCCTGGAGTGGACGACAGGGCTATGGCTACACCTTC
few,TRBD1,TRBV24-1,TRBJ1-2,CATSDRDRDGYTF,TGTGCCACCAGTGATCGAGACAGGGATGGCTACACCTTC
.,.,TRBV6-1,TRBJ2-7,CASKQGEGEQYF,TGTGCCAGCAAACAGGGAGAGGGCGAGCAGTACTTC
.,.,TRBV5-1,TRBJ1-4,CASSLDRTPNEKLFF,TGCGCCAGCAGCTTGGACCGGACTCCTAATGAAAAACTGTTTTTT
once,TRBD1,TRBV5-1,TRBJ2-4,CASSGTGGGNIQYF,TGCGCCAGCAGCGGGACAGGGGGCGGGAACATTCAGTACTTC
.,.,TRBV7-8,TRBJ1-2,CASSLGGGGYTF,TGTGCCAGCAGCTTAGGTGGGGGCGGCTACACCTTC
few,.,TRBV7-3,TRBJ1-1,CASSPDRVNTEAFF,TGTGCCAGCAGCCCCGACAGAGTGAACACTGAAGCTTTCTTT
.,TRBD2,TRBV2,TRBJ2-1,CASSLGTSGSYNEQFF,TGTGCCAGCAGTTTAGGGACTAGCGGGAGTTACAATGAGCAGTTCTTC
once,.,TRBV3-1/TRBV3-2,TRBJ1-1,CASSQDGWSAKAFF,TGTGCCAGCAGCCAAGATGGGTGGAGCGCGAAAGCTTTCTTT
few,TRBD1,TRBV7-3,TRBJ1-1,CASSTGGRGAEAFF,TGTGCCAGCAGTACAGGGGGCCGGGGCGCTGAAGCTTTCTTT
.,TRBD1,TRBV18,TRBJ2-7,CASSPPEPQGSYEQYF,TGTGCCAGCTCACCACCGGAACCACAGGGGTCCTACGAGCAGTACTTC
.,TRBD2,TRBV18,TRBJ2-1,CASSPPGLAGGNEQFF,TGTGCCAGCTCACCCCCAGGACTAGCGGGGGGGAATGAGCAGTTCTTC
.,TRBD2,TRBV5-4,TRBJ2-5,CASSSATSGNQETQYF,TGTGCCAGCAGCTCTGCGACTAGCGGCAACCAAGAGACCCAGTACTTC